This is a list of T cell receptor beta chains from one sample in a study of T-cell memory formation after mild COVID-19. TCRdb reprocessed the 5' RACE reads with MiXCR, giving one entry per CDR3 protein. The sample includes about 250,000 distinct CDR3 sequences, roughly 14% of them seen just once. The sequencing sample was made of PBMCs or a T cell subset sorted from them (not recorded which). All receptors derive from an adult woman who had mild COVID-19 (a few samples of this study predate the infection). Cell type and time point are not known. Both conserved end residues are trimmed from each CDR3. The order of the fields is J gene, V gene, CDR3 protein.

j_call: TRBJ2-7; v_call: TRBV7-6; cdr3_aa: ASSPAQGVGEQY
j_call: TRBJ2-5; v_call: TRBV7-3; cdr3_aa: ASSPDGGGTQY
j_call: TRBJ1-2; v_call: TRBV30; cdr3_aa: AWSVGVTLGYT
j_call: TRBJ1-1; v_call: TRBV18; cdr3_aa: ASSRTGTRGAF
j_call: TRBJ2-1; v_call: TRBV5-1; cdr3_aa: ASSKAGVNNEQF
j_call: TRBJ2-1; v_call: TRBV24-1; cdr3_aa: ATSDSWGNEQF
j_call: TRBJ1-2; v_call: TRBV4-1; cdr3_aa: ASSQDSRPLGDGYT
j_call: TRBJ2-7; v_call: TRBV11-2; cdr3_aa: ASSTSTSGHYEQY
j_call: TRBJ2-1; v_call: TRBV10-3; cdr3_aa: AISDGQRSYNEQF
j_call: TRBJ2-3; v_call: TRBV5-1; cdr3_aa: ASSSDRATDTQY
j_call: TRBJ1-4; v_call: TRBV6-1; cdr3_aa: ASRGQANEKLF
j_call: TRBJ2-5; v_call: TRBV19; cdr3_aa: ASSIGKTQY
j_call: TRBJ1-1; v_call: TRBV20-1; cdr3_aa: SARTGVNTEAF
j_call: TRBJ2-2; v_call: TRBV7-7; cdr3_aa: ASSLLPGGETGELF
j_call: TRBJ1-5; v_call: TRBV20-1; cdr3_aa: SASQTDFQPQH
j_call: TRBJ1-5; v_call: TRBV12-3/TRBV12-4; cdr3_aa: ASSFGGAGNQPQH
j_call: TRBJ1-2; v_call: TRBV15; cdr3_aa: ATSRDRLRMHT
j_call: TRBJ2-1; v_call: TRBV27; cdr3_aa: ASSFILAGAVFSLSYNEQF
j_call: TRBJ2-5; v_call: TRBV6-5; cdr3_aa: ASSSPRDRPQQETQY
j_call: TRBJ1-2; v_call: TRBV7-8; cdr3_aa: ASSLGVQGYGYT
j_call: TRBJ2-3; v_call: TRBV7-3; cdr3_aa: ASSRDNVLREADTQY
j_call: TRBJ2-3; v_call: TRBV24-1; cdr3_aa: ATSVAGPTDTQY
j_call: TRBJ2-1; v_call: TRBV5-1; cdr3_aa: ASSRPEYNEQF
j_call: TRBJ2-6; v_call: TRBV5-1; cdr3_aa: ASSLVAGSGANVLT
j_call: TRBJ2-5; v_call: TRBV4-3; cdr3_aa: ASSQGGRGTQY
j_call: TRBJ2-2; v_call: TRBV19; cdr3_aa: ASTPRVSGTSIKSGELF
j_call: TRBJ2-7; v_call: TRBV12-3/TRBV12-4; cdr3_aa: ASSATLGEQY